These T cell receptor beta chains were read from a single sample in a study of blood T cells in healthy people across ages. TCRdb called the 5' RACE reads again in MiXCR, with one record for every CDR3 protein. Of more than 800,000 distinct CDR3 sequences in the sample, under 35% were seen once. Sequenced: blood. These receptors came from a woman of 80 years or more in good health. Both conserved end residues are part of each CDR3.

TRBV3-1	TRBJ2-2	CASSQGGTRNTGELFF
TRBV7-9	TRBJ2-1	CASSLGPKSASEQFF
TRBV20-1	TRBJ1-6	CSARWTGLSYNSPLHF
TRBV7-2	TRBJ1-1	CASSPTPRGQITEAFF
TRBV10-2	TRBJ1-1	CASRPGQGGLTEAFF
TRBV6-5	TRBJ1-2	CASSPRDRHGYTF
TRBV6-5	TRBJ1-2	CASGGPYGYTF
TRBV20-1	TRBJ2-2	CSAGQGANTGELFF
TRBV19	TRBJ1-5	CASSVSGTDNQPQHF
TRBV29-1	TRBJ2-1	CSAEEGVGNEQFF
TRBV2	NA	CASSVGTVSYEQYF
TRBV5-1	TRBJ1-6	CASSMDGKSSYNSPLHF
TRBV7-2	TRBJ2-4	CASSLGGVLAKNIQYF
TRBV6-6	TRBJ1-2	CASSYAGDRGYTF
TRBV20-1	TRBJ1-5	CSARGRSNQPQHF
TRBV5-5	TRBJ2-5	CASRETPGRGETQYF
TRBV12-3/TRBV12-4	TRBJ1-1	CASVPGVSNTEAFF
TRBV4-3	TRBJ2-3	CASSRSRGFSTDTQYF
TRBV7-2	TRBJ2-3	CASSSQASSTDTQYF
TRBV28	TRBJ1-5	CASSLRGDRLGQPQHF
TRBV6-6	TRBJ2-1	CASSYLATGEQFF
TRBV20-1	TRBJ2-7	CSTLPFNPGTRVYEQYF
TRBV18	TRBJ2-7	CASPRPRDDAREQYF
TRBV12-3/TRBV12-4	TRBJ1-3	CASSLPVNRGSGNTIYF
TRBV20-1	TRBJ2-7	CSARGQTPYEQYF
TRBV18	TRBJ1-4	CASSSKEKLFF
TRBV29-1	TRBJ2-1	CSVARTSARSYNEQFF
TRBV6-1	TRBJ2-1	CASSPVGLGEQFF
TRBV6-5	TRBJ2-2	CASSSRTRSGELFF
TRBV20-1	TRBJ2-7	CSARDLDWANYEQYF
TRBV20-1	TRBJ2-1	CSARGAKSSYNEQFF
TRBV6-5	TRBJ2-5	CASKGVAQGEETQYF
TRBV10-3	TRBJ1-5	CVTKRAGNNQPQHF
TRBV12-3/TRBV12-4	TRBJ2-3	CASSSPGLSHRTFTDTQYF
TRBV7-9	TRBJ1-2	CASSLLGNADGYTF
TRBV3-1	TRBJ1-2	CASSQGGGQGGYTF
TRBV3-1	TRBJ1-5	CASSHSTSGGNQPQHF
TRBV10-3	TRBJ1-1	CATSESKGQSNTEAFF
TRBV3-1	TRBJ2-1	CASSQRGGYNEQFF
TRBV12-3/TRBV12-4	TRBJ2-3	CANSPPGQQSTDTQYF
TRBV20-1	TRBJ1-2	CSARPTVNYGYTF
TRBV9	TRBJ1-6	CASSPGTTSYNSPLHF
TRBV20-1	TRBJ2-1	CSARDGGPGNEQFF
TRBV28	TRBJ2-7	CASSLAGTGNTYEQYF
TRBV5-1	TRBJ1-2	CASSPDRGYGYTF
TRBV18	TRBJ1-2	CASSSSFSPLGYGYTF
TRBV7-2	TRBJ2-1	CASSLDSGGRYNEQFF
TRBV5-1	TRBJ1-2	CASTPTGNYGYTF
TRBV15	TRBJ2-1	CATSRDGQVYNEQFF
TRBV5-1	TRBJ2-2	CASSTIQGNTGELFF
TRBV20-1	TRBJ2-1	CSASAHGLAGGRKNEQFF
TRBV12-3/TRBV12-4	TRBJ2-3	CASSLSPSSGGGGDTQYF
TRBV15	TRBJ2-7	CATSSNQGGSYEQYF
TRBV6-2/TRBV6-3	TRBJ2-7	CASRQGAGEQYF